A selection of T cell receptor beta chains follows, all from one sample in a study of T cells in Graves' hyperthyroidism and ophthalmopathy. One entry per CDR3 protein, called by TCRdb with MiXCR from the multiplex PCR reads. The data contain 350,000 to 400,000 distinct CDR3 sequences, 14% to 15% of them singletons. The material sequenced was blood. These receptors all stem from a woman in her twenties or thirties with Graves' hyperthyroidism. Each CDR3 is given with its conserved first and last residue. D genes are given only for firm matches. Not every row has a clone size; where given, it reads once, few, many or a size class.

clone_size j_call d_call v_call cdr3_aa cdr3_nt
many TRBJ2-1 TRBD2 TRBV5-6 CASSWTSGTYNEQFF TGTGCCAGCAGCTGGACTAGCGGGACTTACAATGAGCAGTTCTTC
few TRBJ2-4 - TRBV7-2 CASSLEGGSRNIQYF TGTGCCAGCAGCTTAGAAGGTGGGTCCAGGAACATTCAGTACTTC
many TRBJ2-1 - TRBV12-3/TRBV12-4 CASSDRGGYNEQFF TGTGCCAGCAGTGACCGTGGGGGTTACAATGAGCAGTTCTTC
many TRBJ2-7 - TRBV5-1 CASSRYRDEQYF TGCGCCAGCAGTAGGTACCGGGACGAGCAGTACTTC
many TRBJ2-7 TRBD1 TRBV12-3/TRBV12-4 CASSGTVSSYEQYF TGTGCCAGCAGTGGGACAGTGAGCTCCTACGAGCAGTACTTC
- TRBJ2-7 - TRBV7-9 CASSAQGKIYEQYF TGTGCCAGCAGCGCCCAGGGAAAAATCTACGAGCAGTACTTC
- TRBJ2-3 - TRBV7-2 CASSAQGGIDTQYF TGTGCCAGCAGCGCCCAGGGGGGTATAGATACGCAGTATTTT
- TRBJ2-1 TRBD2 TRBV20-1 CSATPGDYLYNEQFF TGCAGTGCTACACCGGGGGACTATCTCTACAATGAGCAGTTCTTC
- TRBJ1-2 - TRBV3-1 CASSHELAGGSDGYTF TGTGCCAGCAGCCACGAGCTAGCGGGGGGTTCGGATGGCTACACCTTC
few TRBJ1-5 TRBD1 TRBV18 CASSPLRGQGLNQPQHF TGTGCCAGCTCACCACTCCGGGGACAGGGACTCAATCAGCCCCAGCATTTT
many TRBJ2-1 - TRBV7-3 CASSLSSKNNEQFF TGTGCCAGCAGCTTAAGCTCGAAAAACAATGAGCAGTTCTTC
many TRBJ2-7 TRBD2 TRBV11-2 CASSPMTSGISYEQYF TGTGCCAGCAGCCCGATGACTAGCGGGATTTCATACGAGCAGTACTTC
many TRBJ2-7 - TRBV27 CASSLSSPSGLQYF TGTGCCAGCAGTTTATCAAGCCCCTCGGGCTTGCAGTACTTC
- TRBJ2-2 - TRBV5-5 CASSPASDSYFAGELFF TGTGCCAGCAGCCCCGCTAGCGATAGTTATTTCGCCGGGGAGCTGTTTTTT
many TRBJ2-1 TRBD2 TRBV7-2 CASSLAASGVGEQFF TGTGCCAGCAGCTTAGCGGCTAGCGGAGTGGGTGAGCAGTTCTTC
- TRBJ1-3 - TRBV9 CASSVASKGNNIYF TGTGCCAGCAGCGTTGCGAGTAAGGGAAACAACATATATTTT
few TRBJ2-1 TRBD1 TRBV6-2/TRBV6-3 CASSYRDRAFLGDNEQFF TGTGCCAGCAGTTACCGGGACAGGGCCTTCCTCGGAGACAATGAGCAGTTCTTC
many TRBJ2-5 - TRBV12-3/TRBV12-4 CASSPSGLEETQYF TGTGCCAGCAGTCCCTCCGGGCTCGAGGAGACCCAGTACTTC
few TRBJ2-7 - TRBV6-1 CASSLYPAGNSYEQYF TGTGCCAGCAGTCTTTATCCGGCAGGGAACTCCTACGAGCAGTACTTC
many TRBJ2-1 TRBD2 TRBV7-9 CASSPTSGYYNEQFF TGTGCCAGCAGTCCTACTAGCGGGTACTACAATGAGCAGTTCTTC
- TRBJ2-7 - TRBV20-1 CSGQTQLNPYEQYF TGCAGTGGTCAGACCCAGCTAAACCCCTACGAGCAGTACTTC
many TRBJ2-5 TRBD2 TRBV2 CASTVWGGQETQYF TGTGCCAGCACCGTCTGGGGGGGGCAAGAGACCCAGTACTTC